These 25 T cell receptor beta chains came from one sample sequenced in a study of T-cell memory formation after mild COVID-19. TCRdb re-derived calls from the 5' RACE reads in MiXCR, one entry per CDR3 protein. Of about 270,000 distinct CDR3 sequences in the sample, about a sixth were seen once. Sequenced material: PBMCs or a T cell subset sorted from them (not recorded which). All receptors come from a man aged 18 to 29 who had mild COVID-19 (a few samples of this study predate the infection). Cell type and time point are not known.

This clonotype was detected ten times or more. The V call is TRBV20-1, the J call TRBJ2-1; 7 nucleotides agree with TRBD1. Germline-derived CDR1 and CDR2 are DFQATT and SNEGSKA (reference sequence). CDR3 length: 13 amino acids. The V and J ends lost 6 bases and 2 bases, in that order; junction bases with no gene match: 4. The CDR3 nucleotides are TGCAGTGCGGGGGACAGTGCCTACAATGAGCAGTTCTTC. Translating it yields CSAGDSAYNEQFF.

V usage is TRBV5-5 and J usage is TRBJ1-6; TRBD1 is a possible D gene (5 bases). Germline loops: CDR1 SGHKS, CDR2 YYEKEE (reference sequence). The CDR3 runs to 15 residues. V was shortened by 3 bases and J by 7 bases, with 14 bases between the two germline ends. The CDR3 DNA follows: TGTGCCAGCAGCTCTCCGGGGGAGCCCAATTCACCCCTCCACTTT. As protein: CASSSPGEPNSPLHF.

Here the CDR3 DNA reads TGTGCCAGCAGCCCCCGGACGGGTTTTCGCACAGATACGCAGTATTTT. Amino acids: CASSPRTGFRTDTQYF. V gene TRBV7-2 combines with J gene TRBJ2-3, with D hard to call. V lost 5 bases and J 1 base, leaving 16 bases between the germline ends. The CDR3 is 16 amino acids. Germline-derived CDR1 and CDR2 are SGHTA and FQGNSA.

The chain has TRBV7-3 and TRBJ2-3; D possibly corresponds to TRBD1 (5 bases). CDR3 length: 13 residues. From germline, CDR1 is SGHTA and CDR2 FQGTGA. V gave up 3 bases and J gave up 6 bases, with 10 bases separating them. The CDR3 bases are TGTGCCAGCAGCTTTTCGGCAGGGGATACGCAGTATTTT. Translation: CASSFSAGDTQYF.

The chain links TRBV4-1 to TRBJ2-2; no reliable D call. The CDR3 loop spans 19 amino acids. Trimming took 4 bases from V and 0 from J, leaving 21 bases between them. Per germline, CDR1 MGHRA and CDR2 YSYEKL. In nucleotides, the CDR3 is TGCGCCAGCAGCCGGTTTGGCAGTTCACCTACACCGAACACCGGGGAGCTGTTTTTT. Residues: CASSRFGSSPTPNTGELFF.

This clonotype was counted between two and nine times. V and J are TRBV5-5 and TRBJ2-5; D not resolved. Germline V lookup: CDR1 SGHKS, CDR2 YYEKEE (reference sequence). The CDR3 loop spans 14 amino acids. V was clipped by 6 bases and J by 2 bases, with 14 bases between them. In DNA, the CDR3 is TGTGCCAGCACATCCCCCCTAGGGCAAGAGACCCAGTACTTC. This translates into CASTSPLGQETQYF.

This clonotype was observed at least ten times. This chain uses TRBV9 with TRBJ2-3; D is unclear. Between the trimmed V and J ends, which lost 1 base and 6 bases, there was a span of 21 bases. The CDR3 contains 17 residues. The germline V gene has CDR1 SGDLS and CDR2 YYNGEE. The CDR3 here is CASSVSGGLTSRDTQYF. CDR3 coding DNA: TGTGCCAGCAGCGTATCCGGCGGATTGACGTCTCGGGATACGCAGTATTTT.

The V and J genes are TRBV20-1 and TRBJ2-5; the D gene is possibly TRBD2 (5 bases). Trimming pared 3 bases from V and 5 bases from J, leaving 13 bases between. CDR1 is DFQATT and CDR2 is SNEGSKA in the germline V gene (reference sequence). CDR3 length: 13 amino acids. CDR3 in amino acids: CSARPLGRETQYF. The CDR3, as DNA: TGCAGTGCTAGGCCACTAGGTCGGGAGACCCAGTACTTC.

This clonotype was seen a few times. This chain connects TRBV12-3 or TRBV12-4 to TRBJ2-7; TRBD2 is a possible D gene (6 bases). The CDR3 is 15 residues long. V was shortened by 1 base and J by 0 bases, with 10 bases between the two germline ends. DNA for the CDR3: TGTGCCAGCAGTTTAGTCGCGGGGAGCTCCTACGAGCAGTACTTC. Amino acids: CASSLVAGSSYEQYF.

The chain employs TRBV20-1 and TRBJ2-2; 8 bases are shared with TRBD2. J was trimmed by 0 bases and V by 4 bases; bases with no gene match: 4. CDR1 is DFQATT and CDR2 is SNEGSKA in the germline V gene (reference sequence). There are 15 residues in the CDR3. CDR3 in amino acids: CSATISGANTGELFF. In nucleotides, the CDR3 is TGCAGTGCTACCATTAGCGGGGCGAACACCGGGGAGCTGTTTTTT.

The chain links TRBV10-1 to TRBJ2-7, with D unresolved. The CDR3 loop spans 13 amino acids. The germline V gene encodes CDR1 WNHNN and CDR2 SYGVQD (reference sequence). Trimming pared 6 bases from V and 6 bases from J, leaving 15 bases between. The CDR3 DNA reads TGCGCCAGCAGCGGAACTGGGGTGACCGAGCAGTACTTC. Protein sequence: CASSGTGVTEQYF.

The V call is TRBV7-9, the J call TRBJ1-2, with a weak D call TRBD1 (6 bases). The length of the CDR3 is 15 residues. The V gene's germline CDR1 is SEHNR and CDR2 FQNEAQ (reference sequence). Trimming pared 3 bases from V and 2 bases from J, leaving 13 bases between. The CDR3 coding sequence is TGTGCCAGCAGCTTTACAGGGTTTGTCAACTATGGCTACACCTTC. It codes for CASSFTGFVNYGYTF.

The gene calls are TRBV27 and TRBJ1-1; TRBD1 is a possible D gene (5 bases). The CDR3 is 15 residues long. The V and J ends lost 2 bases and 0 bases respectively, with 10 bases between them. Per the germline V gene, CDR1 is MNHEY and CDR2 is SMNVEV (reference sequence). The CDR3 here is CASSLTGWMNTEAFF. CDR3 DNA: TGTGCCAGCAGTTTAACAGGATGGATGAACACTGAAGCTTTCTTT.

This clonotype occurred a few times. The chain couples TRBV7-3 to TRBJ2-6, with D hard to call. V lost 5 bases and J 1 base, leaving 15 bases between the germline ends. Germline V gives CDR1 SGHTA, CDR2 FQGTGA. The CDR3 is 17 amino acids. CDR3 amino acids: CASSPRTALSGANVLTF. As DNA, the CDR3 is TGTGCCAGCAGCCCCCGGACGGCCTTATCTGGGGCCAACGTCCTGACTTTC. The full variable domain, its missing parts supplied by reference TRBV7-3 and TRBJ2-6, is GAGVSQTPSNKVTEKGKYVELRCDPISGHTALYWYRQSLGQGPEFLIYFQGTGAADDSGLPNDRFFAVRPEGSVSTLKIQRTERGDSAVYLCASSPRTALSGANVLTFGAGSRLTVL.

This clonotype showed up many times. The V call is TRBV7-2, the J call TRBJ2-7; D not certain. The germline gives CDR1 SGHTA, CDR2 FQGNSA. This CDR3 is built from 10 residues. Trimming shortened V by 5 bases and J by 3 bases, and 2 bases separated the two germline ends. CDR3 DNA: TGTGCCAGCAGCCTCTACGAGCAGTACGTC. Protein product: CASSLYEQYV.

The sample holds many counts of this clonotype. CDR3 loop: CASSQGGNEQFF. The CDR3 bases are TGCGCCAGCAGCCAGGGGGGCAATGAGCAGTTCTTC. The chain uses TRBV4-1 and TRBJ2-1, with TRBD2 as a possible D gene (6 bases). The V end lost 3 bases, the J end lost 6 bases, and 6 bases lay between the germline ends. The germline V gene encodes CDR1 MGHRA and CDR2 YSYEKL. The CDR3 consists of 12 residues.

This clonotype was seen only a few times. The chain links TRBV18 to TRBJ1-1; no reliable D call. V shed 3 bases and J shed 1 base, with 15 bases lying between them. CDR3 length: 16 amino acids. From germline, CDR1 is KGHSH and CDR2 LQKENI. The DNA for the CDR3 is TGTGCCAGCTCACCTACCGCTCGGAACCCGAACACTGAAGCTTTCTTT. It encodes CASSPTARNPNTEAFF.

The sample holds many counts of this clonotype. The J gene is TRBJ2-2, the V gene TRBV7-3, with no clear D. Germline CDR1 reads SGHTA; CDR2 reads FQGTGA. The ends were cut back, 4 bases at V and 0 bases at J, with 9 bases in the middle. This CDR3 region has 15 residues. CDR3 bases: TGTGCCAGCAGCTCGACTCCTTCGAACACCGGGGAGCTGTTTTTT. It is translated as CASSSTPSNTGELFF.

There are many counts of this clonotype. Here the CDR3 DNA reads TGTGCCAGCAGTTTAAGGGTGGTTGAAGCTTTCTTT. This sequence encodes CASSLRVVEAFF. The V call is TRBV27, the J call TRBJ1-1, with D unresolved. The CDR3 is 12 amino acids. With 2 bases removed from V and 7 bases from J, the gap between germline ends came to 8 bases. Germline V CDR1 and CDR2: MNHEY, SMNVEV (reference sequence).

This clonotype was seen more than once but under ten times. The chain has TRBV5-1 and TRBJ2-5; D is uncertain. Germline V CDR1 and CDR2: SGHRS, YFSETQ. The CDR3 has 15 residues. V shed 3 bases and J shed 0 bases, with 12 bases lying between them. CDR3 loop: CASSSWGPHQETQYF. The CDR3 coding sequence is TGCGCCAGCAGCTCCTGGGGTCCCCACCAAGAGACCCAGTACTTC.

Here the CDR3 reads CAIQTPNDGYTF. CDR3 DNA: TGTGCCATACAGACCCCAAACGACGGCTACACCTTC. V is TRBV28 and J is TRBJ1-2; D unresolved. This CDR3 region has 12 residues. Per the germline V gene, CDR1 is MDHEN and CDR2 is SYDVKM. V was pared by 10 bases and J by 8 bases, with 17 bases between.

A few counts support this clonotype. The V gene is TRBV4-3, the J gene TRBJ1-2; perhaps TRBD1 as D (5 bases). With 1 base removed from V and 5 bases from J, the gap between germline ends came to 14 bases. Germline V gives CDR1 LGHNA, CDR2 YSLEER. CDR3 size: 15 residues. The CDR3 DNA reads TGCGCCAGCAGCCAAGTACCAGGGTTGCGTTATGGCTACACCTTC. Amino acids: CASSQVPGLRYGYTF.

This clonotype showed up just a few times. The chain recombines TRBV12-3 or TRBV12-4 with TRBJ2-1, with no clear D. The CDR3 spans 15 residues. With 0 bases removed from V and 7 bases from J, the gap between germline ends came to 13 bases. The CDR3 sequence: CASSLAVLTWNEQFF. The CDR3 coding sequence is TGTGCCAGCAGTTTAGCGGTTCTTACTTGGAATGAGCAGTTCTTC.

This clonotype occurred a few times. The rearrangement uses TRBV5-1 and TRBJ2-3; D is uncertain. From germline, CDR1 is SGHRS and CDR2 YFSETQ. V was pared by 4 bases and J by 2 bases, with 8 bases between. The CDR3 loop spans 13 amino acids. The CDR3, as DNA: TGCGCCAGCAGCGAGTGGAACACAGATACGCAGTATTTT. Protein product: CASSEWNTDTQYF.

The V gene is TRBV7-8, the J gene TRBJ1-5; D not certain. The germline V gene encodes CDR1 SGHVS and CDR2 FQNEAQ. This CDR3 is 17 amino acids long. The V end lost 5 bases, the J end lost 0 bases, and 17 bases lay between the germline ends. The CDR3 protein is CASSPYGEGYSNQPQHF. In DNA form, the CDR3 reads TGTGCCAGCAGCCCCTACGGGGAAGGGTATAGCAATCAGCCCCAGCATTTT.